These 25 T cell receptor beta chains were all obtained from the same sample, sequenced in a study of T cell changes during pregnancy in multiple sclerosis. TCRdb's copy holds only in-frame clones and misses some; the assay was immunoSEQ multiplex PCR. Among tens of thousands of clones listed, around 94% were seen once. Specimen: peripheral blood, collected in the second trimester of pregnancy. The receptors were gathered from a female donor in good health, enrolled as a control in a pregnancy study.

The chain employs TRBV6-1 and TRBJ1-3; 7 bases are a match to TRBD1. The junction had 6 bases not matched to a gene; V was cut back by 0 bases and J by 1 base. CDR3 length: 17 amino acids. Germline CDR1 MNHNS, CDR2 SASEGT. The CDR3 sequence: CASSEADRPWSGNTIYF. The DNA for the CDR3 is TGTGCCAGCAGTGAAGCGGACAGGCCCTGGTCTGGAAACACCATATATTTT.

Written as DNA, the CDR3 is TGTGCCTGGAGTGTAGCGGGGGCGGGCGGGGAGCTGTTTTTT. Its protein product is CAWSVAGAGGELFF. This chain uses TRBV30 with TRBJ2-2; 8 bases fit TRBD2. The J segment lost 7 bases and the V segment lost 0 bases, leaving 4 bases of the junction unmatched. The CDR3 runs 14 residues. CDR1 and CDR2 from the germline V gene are GTSNPN and SVGIG (reference sequence).

The chain uses TRBV19 and TRBJ1-2; 7 bases agree with TRBD1. The V and J ends lost 6 bases and 7 bases, in that order; junction bases with no gene match: 11. The CDR3 spans 14 residues. Germline CDR1 LNHDA, CDR2 SQIVND (reference sequence). CDR3 nucleotide sequence: TGTGCCAGTAGCCCCGGACAGGATGAGCCTGGCTACACCTTC. It specifies CASSPGQDEPGYTF.

The V and J genes are TRBV2 and TRBJ2-1; 9 bases are shared with TRBD1. CDR1 and CDR2 (germline): SNHLY, FYNNEI. V trimming: 5 bases; J trimming: 4 bases; junction bases outside the gene matches: 6. This CDR3 spans 15 amino acids. For the CDR3, the DNA is TGTGCCAGCAGTCTAGAAGGGACAGGGTACAATGAGCAGTTCTTC. It specifies CASSLEGTGYNEQFF.

The genes are TRBV27 and TRBJ1-2; 7 bases agree with TRBD1. Unmatched junction bases numbered 2, after V lost 0 bases and J lost 4 bases. This CDR3 is 14 amino acids long. Germline CDR1 and CDR2: MNHEY and SMNVEV (reference sequence). CDR3 coding DNA: TGTGCCAGCAGTTTATCGACAGGGAGCTATGGCTACACCTTC. Translated, it gives CASSLSTGSYGYTF.

The chain has TRBV5-8 and TRBJ2-3; possible D gene TRBD1, 5 bases. Trimming stripped 0 bases from V and 4 bases from J, with 9 bases between. The germline CDR1 and CDR2 sequences are SGHTS and YDEGEE. The CDR3 contains 14 residues. CDR3 loop: CASSLVGAPDTQYF. The DNA for the CDR3 is TGTGCCAGCAGCTTGGTAGGGGCCCCAGATACGCAGTATTTT.

CDR3 DNA sequence: TGTGCCAGCAGTTCTTTAATGGGGGGAAGATCGGATCAGCCCCAGCATTTT. Protein product: CASSSLMGGRSDQPQHF. The chain uses TRBV28 and TRBJ1-5; D might be TRBD1 (5 bases). CDR3 length equals 17 residues. Trimming took 4 bases from V and 5 from J, leaving 21 bases between them. The germline CDR1 and CDR2 sequences are MDHEN and SYDVKM.

This clone was seen only once. The rearrangement links TRBV6-5 to TRBJ1-2; 10 bases line up with TRBD1. This CDR3 contains 15 residues. V shed 5 bases, J shed 3 bases, and the junction held 6 bases outside the gene matches. Germline V lookup: CDR1 MNHEY, CDR2 SVGAGI. The CDR3 region has the DNA TGTGCCAGCAGTGCCTGGGACAGGGGACACTATGGCTACACCTTC. Translation: CASSAWDRGHYGYTF.

V is TRBV7-9 and J is TRBJ1-5; a weak D match, TRBD1 (5 bases). There are 16 residues in the CDR3. V lost 1 base and J 1 base, leaving 11 bases between the germline ends. Germline V gene data show CDR1 as SEHNR and CDR2 as FQNEAQ (reference sequence). CDR3 sequence: CASSLEGYASNQPQHF. In DNA form, the CDR3 reads TGTGCCAGCAGCTTAGAGGGGTACGCGAGCAATCAGCCCCAGCATTTT.

The chain uses TRBV7-9 and TRBJ2-6, with D possibly being TRBD2 (5 bases). Trimming took off 1 base at V and 4 bases at J, with 11 bases between the two ends. CDR1 is SEHNR and CDR2 is FQNEAQ in the germline V gene (reference sequence). This CDR3 has 16 residues. DNA for the CDR3: TGTGCCAGCAGCTTAGTTTCGGGGTCCGGGGCCAACGTCCTGACTTTC. Encoded protein: CASSLVSGSGANVLTF.

The sample holds a few counts of this clone. The rearrangement links TRBV2 to TRBJ2-6, with TRBD1 as a possible D gene (6 bases). Deletions cut 9 bases from V and 2 bases from J, with 17 bases between. Germline CDR1 is SNHLY and CDR2 is FYNNEI. The CDR3 spans 16 residues. This CDR3 reads CARGAAEEAGANVLTF. The DNA of the CDR3 is TGTGCCAGGGGGGCGGCAGAGGAGGCTGGGGCCAACGTCCTGACTTTC.

The chain combines TRBV4-1 with TRBJ1-2; D unclear. This CDR3 has 15 amino acids. Trimming took off 5 bases at V and 5 bases at J, with 18 bases between the two ends. In germline, CDR1 is MGHRA, CDR2 YSYEKL. This CDR3 reads CASSSPAGGDYGYTF. Written as DNA, the CDR3 is TGCGCCAGCAGCAGCCCCGCGGGTGGGGATTATGGCTACACCTTC.

V gene TRBV11-2 combines with J gene TRBJ1-2, with a weak D call TRBD1 (5 bases). This CDR3 is 15 amino acids long. The V end lost 3 bases, the J end lost 3 bases, and 14 bases lay between the germline ends. CDR1 and CDR2 from the germline V gene are SGHAT and FQNNGV. This CDR3 reads CASSFLQGSDYGYTF. CDR3 coding DNA: TGTGCCAGCAGCTTCTTGCAGGGATCTGACTATGGCTACACCTTC.

This chain joins TRBV9 and TRBJ2-3; 7 nucleotides match TRBD2. This CDR3 is built from 15 residues. J gave up 4 bases and V 2 bases, and 7 bases lay outside the gene matches. Per germline, CDR1 SGDLS and CDR2 YYNGEE. The CDR3 here is CASSVQTSPADTQYF. The CDR3 DNA is TGTGCCAGCAGCGTTCAGACTAGCCCGGCAGATACGCAGTATTTT. Looking up the rest from reference TRBV9 and TRBJ2-3 gives the full variable domain: DSGVTQTPKHLITATGQRVTLRCSPRSGDLSVYWYQQSLDQGLQFLIQYYNGEERAKGNILERFSAQQFPDLHSELNLSSLELGDSALYFCASSVQTSPADTQYFGPGTRLTVL.

The chain employs TRBV9 and TRBJ2-1; D gene uncertain. Germline-derived CDR1 and CDR2 are SGDLS and YYNGEE. The germline V and J ends were trimmed by 4 bases and 10 bases, with 9 bases remaining between them. The CDR3 has 11 residues. The DNA for the CDR3 is TGTGCCAGCAGCTCAGAGGAGGAGCAGTTCTTC. This translates into CASSSEEEQFF.

This chain connects TRBV5-5 to TRBJ2-1, with 8 nucleotides matching TRBD2. CDR1 and CDR2 from the germline V gene are SGHKS and YYEKEE (reference sequence). V lost 5 bases to trimming and J lost 9 bases; unmatched junction nucleotides: 7. The CDR3 contains 13 residues. Here the CDR3 DNA reads TGTGCCAGCAGGGCGGGACTAGGGGGTGAGCAGTTCTTC. Translated: CASRAGLGGEQFF.

V gene TRBV2 combines with J gene TRBJ1-4, with D possibly matching TRBD1 (6 bases). CDR1 is SNHLY and CDR2 is FYNNEI in the germline V gene. Deletions cut 0 bases from V and 12 bases from J, with 17 bases between. This CDR3 has 15 residues. The CDR3 nucleotides read TGTGCCAGCAGTGAAGCGTACTCGGTAGGGGGTCAACTGTTTTTT. Translating gives CASSEAYSVGGQLFF.

J is TRBJ1-1 and V is TRBV28; no clear D. V was trimmed by 3 bases and J by 0 bases, leaving 14 bases between them. The CDR3 covers 16 residues. Germline V gene sequence: CDR1 MDHEN, CDR2 SYDVKM. The CDR3, as DNA: TGTGCCAGCAGTTTCCCCCCCCGGGGAATGAACACTGAAGCTTTCTTT. Translated, it gives CASSFPPRGMNTEAFF.

The rearrangement uses TRBV9 and TRBJ1-4; 12 nucleotides agree with TRBD1. The CDR3 loop spans 16 amino acids. Trimming removed 4 bases from V and 11 bases from J; junction bases left unmatched: 12. CDR1 is SGDLS, CDR2 YYNGEE, per germline. This CDR3 is CASSPAGTGGVDKLFF. The CDR3 nucleotides read TGTGCCAGCAGCCCGGCCGGGACAGGGGGCGTCGACAAACTGTTTTTT.

This clone occurred a few times. The rearrangement links TRBV19 to TRBJ1-4; TRBD1 might be the D (5 bases). The CDR3 is 14 amino acids. Per germline, CDR1 LNHDA and CDR2 SQIVND (reference sequence). Trimming pared 6 bases from V and 7 bases from J, leaving 15 bases between. Here the CDR3 DNA reads TGTGCCAGTAGCTTAGGGGAGGTCGGTGAAAAACTGTTTTTT. Translation: CASSLGEVGEKLFF.

Only a few counts were recorded for this clone. The chain links TRBV6-1 to TRBJ2-1, with D possibly being TRBD2 (5 bases). Per germline, CDR1 MNHNS and CDR2 SASEGT. Deletions cut 3 bases from V and 9 bases from J, with 6 bases between. The CDR3 loop spans 11 amino acids. CDR3 sequence (DNA): TGTGCCAGCAGTGATGCGGGTGAGCAGTTCTTC. Translation: CASSDAGEQFF.

The chain uses TRBV27 and TRBJ2-4; D is uncertain. This CDR3 region has 14 residues. V dropped 5 bases and J dropped 0 bases, with 8 bases sitting between them. Germline V CDR1 and CDR2: MNHEY, SMNVEV (reference sequence). CDR3 nucleotide sequence: TGTGCCAGCAGTAATCTACTAGCCAAAAACATTCAGTACTTC. Its protein product is CASSNLLAKNIQYF.

The chain has TRBV4-3 and TRBJ2-7; no clear D gene. Germline assignment: CDR1 LGHNA and CDR2 YSLEER. This CDR3 comprises 15 residues. V gave up 3 bases and J gave up 4 bases, with 16 bases separating them. The CDR3 nucleotides read TGCGCCAGCAGCCAGCCCCGCCCGAGAGGTTACGAGCAGTACTTC. This translates into CASSQPRPRGYEQYF.

The chain recombines TRBV7-2 with TRBJ1-1; tentatively, D is TRBD1 (6 bases). The V gene's germline CDR1 is SGHTA and CDR2 FQGNSA. The CDR3 extends over 14 amino acids. Trimming left V 2 bases short and J 4 bases short, with 11 bases between. The CDR3 protein is CASSLRGEGTEAFF. The CDR3 DNA sequence: TGTGCCAGCAGCTTAAGGGGGGAGGGCACTGAAGCTTTCTTT.

The chain links TRBV4-2 to TRBJ1-1; D not certain. The V and J ends lost 0 bases and 6 bases respectively, with 8 bases between them. The CDR3 extends over 13 amino acids. The germline CDR1 and CDR2 sequences are LGHNA and YNFKEQ. CDR3 region: CASSQDRTPEAFF. CDR3 DNA: TGTGCCAGCAGCCAAGATAGAACGCCTGAAGCTTTCTTT.